A selection of T cell receptor beta chains follows, all from one sample in a study of blood T cell repertoires in COVID-19. TCRdb keeps only in-frame clones here, not all; method: immunoSEQ multiplex PCR. The sample has about 200,000 clones; roughly 90% are singletons. Sequencing input: PBMCs or T cells enriched from blood (not recorded which). The source of these receptors is a woman between 18 and 30 years old who had recovered from COVID-19. CDR3s include the opening cysteine and the closing phenylalanine or tryptophan. Each record gives: J gene, V gene, D gene, CDR3 protein, CDR3 DNA. D genes are given only for firm matches.

j_call: TRBJ1-1
v_call: TRBV29-1
d_call: .
cdr3_aa: CSVNRVVDEAFF
cdr3_nt: TGCAGCGTCAACAGGGTCGTAGATGAAGCTTTCTTT

j_call: TRBJ2-3
v_call: TRBV6-1
d_call: .
cdr3_aa: CASSEPSGTDTQYF
cdr3_nt: TGTGCCAGCAGTGAACCTTCAGGCACAGATACGCAGTATTTT

j_call: TRBJ2-7
v_call: TRBV14
d_call: .
cdr3_aa: CASSGANRGLSEQYF
cdr3_nt: TGTGCCAGCAGCGGGGCCAACAGGGGACTCAGCGAGCAGTACTTC

j_call: TRBJ1-5
v_call: TRBV4-2
d_call: TRBD1
cdr3_aa: CASSQDLTGYQPQHF
cdr3_nt: TGTGCCAGCAGCCAAGATTTGACAGGGTATCAGCCCCAGCATTTT

j_call: TRBJ1-2
v_call: TRBV11-2
d_call: TRBD1
cdr3_aa: CASSLRDSNYGYTF
cdr3_nt: TGTGCCAGCAGCCTCCGGGACAGTAACTATGGCTACACCTTC

j_call: TRBJ1-2
v_call: TRBV7-9
d_call: TRBD1
cdr3_aa: CASSPNTGDGYTF
cdr3_nt: TGTGCCAGCAGCCCGAATACAGGGGATGGCTACACCTTC

j_call: TRBJ2-2
v_call: TRBV30
d_call: .
cdr3_aa: CAWSVELGGELFF
cdr3_nt: TGTGCCTGGAGTGTCGAGCTTGGCGGGGAGCTGTTTTTT

j_call: TRBJ2-5
v_call: TRBV7-3
d_call: .
cdr3_aa: CASSLSREKTQYF
cdr3_nt: TGTGCCAGCAGCTTAAGTAGGGAGAAGACCCAGTACTTC

j_call: TRBJ1-4
v_call: TRBV3-1/TRBV3-2
d_call: TRBD1
cdr3_aa: CASSQTTGGTEKLFF
cdr3_nt: TGTGCCAGCAGCCAGACAACAGGGGGCACTGAAAAACTGTTTTTT

j_call: TRBJ1-2
v_call: TRBV3-1/TRBV3-2
d_call: TRBD1
cdr3_aa: CASSQRTGSGYTF
cdr3_nt: TGTGCCAGCAGCCAAAGGACAGGGAGCGGCTACACCTTC

j_call: TRBJ2-5
v_call: TRBV6-1
d_call: TRBD2
cdr3_aa: CASSDRTSGAAGETQYF
cdr3_nt: TGTGCCAGCAGTGACCGCACTAGCGGGGCCGCCGGAGAGACCCAGTACTTC

j_call: TRBJ1-6
v_call: TRBV9
d_call: TRBD1
cdr3_aa: CASSWDRANSPLHF
cdr3_nt: TGTGCCAGCAGTTGGGACAGGGCTAATTCACCCCTCCACTTT

j_call: TRBJ2-6
v_call: TRBV28
d_call: .
cdr3_aa: CASSFSGSGANVLTF
cdr3_nt: TGTGCCAGCAGTTTCTCGGGGTCTGGGGCCAACGTCCTGACTTTC